Reported below is one TCR beta chain. This sample was included in a study of T cells in tumors after PD-1 blockade. Study information: Patients received pembrolizumab 200 mg every 3 weeks or cemiplimab 350 mg every 2 weeks. Daily vismodegib 150 mg continued in a subset of anti-PD-1-treated patients.

CDR3 length: 13 amino acids. The V end lost 2 bases, the J end lost 7 bases, and 12 bases lay between the germline ends. Germline CDR1 is GTSNPN and CDR2 is SVGIG (reference sequence). Clones were sequenced by immunoSEQ multiplex PCR, and TCRdb holds only the in-frame ones, with some missing. The sample has 23,000 or so clones; about 82% are singletons. The V gene is TRBV30, the J gene TRBJ1-5, with D maybe TRBD1 (6 bases). The material was PBMCs, obtained after anti-PD-1 treatment. This TCR derives from a human donor with basal cell carcinoma. DNA of the CDR3: TGTGCCTGGAGTTTAGGGGGGGACCAGCCCCAGCATTTT. This codes for CAWSLGGDQPQHF.